The clone carrying this T cell receptor (beta chain) was found a few times. What it binds is not known. The data derive from a study of T-cell memory formation after mild COVID-19. Study-level background: Among the donors, TCR clusters were largely specific to each donor.

One entry per CDR3 protein results from TCRdb running MiXCR on the 5' RACE reads. The repertoire holds a few hundred thousand distinct CDR3 sequences, with less than 25% as singletons. CDR1 is MGHRA and CDR2 is YSYEKL in the germline V gene. Trimming pared 3 bases from V and 4 bases from J, leaving 13 bases between. The CDR3 length is 15 residues. Study-level results: CD8+ contracting clones occupied EMRA, while CD4+ ones occupied mainly CM and EM.

This receptor was taken from an adult woman who had mild COVID-19 (a few samples of this study predate the infection). Cell type and time point are not known. This chain joins TRBV4-1 and TRBJ1-5; the D is unclear. Sequencing was carried out using PBMCs or a T cell subset sorted from them (not recorded which). The CDR3 DNA reads as TGCGCCAGCAGCCAGGTCCGGACGGCTAATCAGCCCCAGCATTTT. This gives the protein CASSQVRTANQPQHF.